This T cell receptor (beta chain) is from a study of blood T cell repertoires in COVID-19. Study-level information: Spain, Italy and the United States supplied samples that represented acute and convalescent COVID-19.

Germline values: CDR1 LGHDT, CDR2 YNNKEL (reference sequence). The CDR3 has 14 residues. Trimming took off 0 bases at V and 8 bases at J, with 13 bases between the two ends. Authors' analysis steps: Estimates of nucleated cell counts were drawn from the amplification of reference gene primers. TCRdb's copy holds only in-frame clones and misses some; the assay was immunoSEQ multiplex PCR. D and trimming were read from the DNA, whereas the V and J calls and clone size are those reported in that table. In the table there are some 110,000 clones, roughly 81% of which are singletons. The receptor was derived from an older woman with acute or convalescent COVID-19. The V call is TRBV3-1 (or the pseudogene TRBV3-2), the J call TRBJ1-2, with D tentatively TRBD1 (5 bases). Material for sequencing was peripheral blood. CDR3 coding DNA: TGTGCCAGCAGCCAAGATGGAGGGGAGGAGGGCTACACCTTC. It specifies CASSQDGGEEGYTF.